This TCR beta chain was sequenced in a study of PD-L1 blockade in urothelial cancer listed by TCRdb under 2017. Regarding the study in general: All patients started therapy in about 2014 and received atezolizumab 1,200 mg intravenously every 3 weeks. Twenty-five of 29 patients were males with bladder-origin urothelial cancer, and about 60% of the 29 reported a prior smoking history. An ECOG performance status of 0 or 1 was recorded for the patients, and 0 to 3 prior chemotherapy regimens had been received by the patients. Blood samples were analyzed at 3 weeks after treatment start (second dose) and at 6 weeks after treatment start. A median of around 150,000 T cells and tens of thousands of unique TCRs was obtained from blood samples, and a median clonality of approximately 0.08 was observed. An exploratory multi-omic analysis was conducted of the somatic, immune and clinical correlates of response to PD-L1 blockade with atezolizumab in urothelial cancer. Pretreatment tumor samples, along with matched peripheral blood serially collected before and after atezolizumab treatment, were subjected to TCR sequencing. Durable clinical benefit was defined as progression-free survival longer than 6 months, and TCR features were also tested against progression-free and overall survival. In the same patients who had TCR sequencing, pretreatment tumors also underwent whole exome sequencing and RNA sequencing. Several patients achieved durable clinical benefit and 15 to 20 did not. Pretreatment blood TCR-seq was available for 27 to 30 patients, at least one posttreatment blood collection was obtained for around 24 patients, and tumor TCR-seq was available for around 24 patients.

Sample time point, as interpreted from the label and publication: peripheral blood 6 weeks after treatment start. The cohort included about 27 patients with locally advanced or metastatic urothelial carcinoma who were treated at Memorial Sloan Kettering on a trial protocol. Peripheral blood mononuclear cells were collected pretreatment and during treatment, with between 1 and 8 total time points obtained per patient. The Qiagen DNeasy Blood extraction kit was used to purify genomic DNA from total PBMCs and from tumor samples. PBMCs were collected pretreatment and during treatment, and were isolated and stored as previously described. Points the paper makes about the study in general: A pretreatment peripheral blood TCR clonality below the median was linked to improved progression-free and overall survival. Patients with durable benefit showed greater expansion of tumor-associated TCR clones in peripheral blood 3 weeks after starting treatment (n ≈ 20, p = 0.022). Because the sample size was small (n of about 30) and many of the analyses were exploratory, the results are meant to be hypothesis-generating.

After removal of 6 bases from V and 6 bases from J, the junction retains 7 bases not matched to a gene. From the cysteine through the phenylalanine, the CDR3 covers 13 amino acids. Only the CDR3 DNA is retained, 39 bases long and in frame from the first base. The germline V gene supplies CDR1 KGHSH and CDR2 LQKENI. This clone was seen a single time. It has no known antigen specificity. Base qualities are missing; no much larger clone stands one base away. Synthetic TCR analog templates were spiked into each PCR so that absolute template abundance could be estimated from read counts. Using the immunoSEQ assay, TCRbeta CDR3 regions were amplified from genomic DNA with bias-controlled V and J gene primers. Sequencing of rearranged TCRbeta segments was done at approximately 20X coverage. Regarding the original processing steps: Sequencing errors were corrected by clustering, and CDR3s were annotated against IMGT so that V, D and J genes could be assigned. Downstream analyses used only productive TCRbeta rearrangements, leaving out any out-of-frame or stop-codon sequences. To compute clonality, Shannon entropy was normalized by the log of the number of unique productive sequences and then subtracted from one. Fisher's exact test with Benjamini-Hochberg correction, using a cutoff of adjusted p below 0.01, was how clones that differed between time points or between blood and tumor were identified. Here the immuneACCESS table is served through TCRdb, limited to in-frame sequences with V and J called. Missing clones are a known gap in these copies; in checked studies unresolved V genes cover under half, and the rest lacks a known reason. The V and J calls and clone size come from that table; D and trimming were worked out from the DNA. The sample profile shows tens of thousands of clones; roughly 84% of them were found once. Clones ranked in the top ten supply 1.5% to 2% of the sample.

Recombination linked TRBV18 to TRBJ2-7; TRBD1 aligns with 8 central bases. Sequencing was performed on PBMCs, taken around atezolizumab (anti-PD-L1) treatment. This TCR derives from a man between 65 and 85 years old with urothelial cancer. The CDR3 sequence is CASSGQGASEQYF. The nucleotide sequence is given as TGTGCCAGCTCCGGACAGGGCGCATCCGAGCAGTACTTC.